This T cell receptor (beta chain) was obtained from a study of naive and memory T cell subsets. This clonotype has a handful of counts. No antigen is known for it. General observations from the study: Naive repertoires, especially CD8, held a few larger clonotypes, possibly memory cells re-expressing CD45RA. Diversity fell and Gini index rose from naive through CM, EM, EMRA.

The beta constant-region primer was an equimolar mix of two oligonucleotides covering TRBC1 and TRBC2. The ligated cDNA underwent four PCR rounds using SP2 and nested alpha and beta constant-region primers. TCRdb redid the calling of the UMI-ligation and nested PCR reads with MiXCR, one entry per CDR3 protein. The sample holds around 160,000 distinct CDR3 sequences, more than 15% seen once. The V gene lost 3 bases and the J gene lost 2 bases, with 10 bases spanning the gap. The length of the CDR3 is 14 residues. CDR1 is LNHDA and CDR2 is SQIVND in the germline V gene (reference sequence). The sequence was collected from a human donor in good health. What was sequenced was naive CD4+ T cells from blood. The chain has TRBV19 and TRBJ2-5, with TRBD2 as a possible D gene (6 bases). The CDR3 loop is CASSIRRGQETQYF. The CDR3 coding sequence is TGTGCCAGTAGTATTAGGAGGGGTCAAGAGACCCAGTACTTC.